These 19 T cell receptor beta chains were sequenced from one sample in a study of Ad26.COV2.S vaccination and SARS-CoV-2 variants. Produced via immunoSEQ multiplex PCR; TCRdb's table is partial and in-frame only. The repertoire holds hundreds of thousands of clones, with around 90% as singletons. Treatment noted: some 20 received Ad26.COV2.S at low or high dose, single or two shots; a few received placebo; per-sample allocation not given. Samples came from day 63 after the first vaccine or placebo injection. The sample here was peripheral blood, taken in a trial of Ad26.COV2.S vaccine versus placebo. The source is a person between 18 and 59 years old who received the Ad26.COV2.S COVID-19 vaccine or a placebo.

This chain connects TRBV18 to TRBJ2-7; possibly TRBD1 or TRBD2 for D (5 bases each). Germline-derived CDR1 and CDR2 are KGHSH and LQKENI. Trimming stripped 3 bases from V and 0 bases from J, with 15 bases between. The CDR3 has 16 amino acids. CDR3 nucleotide sequence: TGTGCCAGCTCACCTCTATTCGGGGCCCCCTCCTACGAGCAGTACTTC. Its translation is CASSPLFGAPSYEQYF.

The rearrangement links TRBV19 to TRBJ1-5; D remains unclear. Looked up from germline, CDR1 is LNHDA and CDR2 is SQIVND (reference sequence). The CDR3 has 12 amino acids. V gave up 4 bases and J gave up 5 bases, with 6 bases separating them. The CDR3 here is CASSRRDQPQHF. The CDR3 region has the DNA TGTGCCAGTAGTAGGAGGGATCAGCCCCAGCATTTT.

This chain connects TRBV11-2 to TRBJ1-6, with 7 bases aligning to TRBD1. J lost 9 bases, V lost 5 bases, and 7 bases had no gene match. This CDR3 contains 14 residues. Germline CDR1 SGHAT, CDR2 FQNNGV. The CDR3 loop is CASSPSQGGSPLHF. Written as DNA, the CDR3 is TGTGCCAGCAGCCCCTCGCAGGGGGGTTCACCCCTCCACTTT.

J is TRBJ2-7 and V is TRBV7-2; 7 bases fit TRBD1. The CDR3 runs to 14 residues. CDR1 and CDR2 (germline): SGHTA, FQGNSA. Trimming cost V 6 bases and J 2 bases; bases outside gene matches: 7. CDR3: CASRLAGTAYEQYF. The CDR3 nucleotides are TGTGCCAGCAGACTCGCCGGGACAGCCTACGAGCAGTACTTC.

The chain combines TRBV5-4 with TRBJ2-7, with 8 bases lining up with TRBD2. V dropped 0 bases and J dropped 3; count of bases not matched to a gene: 2. The CDR3 has 14 residues. Germline CDR1 and CDR2: SGHNT and YYREEE (reference sequence). Written as DNA, the CDR3 is TGTGCCAGCAGCTTGGTAGCGGGACTCTACGAGCAGTACTTC. Amino acid sequence: CASSLVAGLYEQYF.

This clone was found a few times. The chain joins TRBV27 to TRBJ1-1, with D uncertain. The CDR3 loop spans 16 amino acids. V was pared by 0 bases and J by 1 base, with 12 bases between. CDR1 is MNHEY and CDR2 is SMNVEV in the germline V gene (reference sequence). CDR3 sequence: CASSLSAATPNTEAFF. In DNA, the CDR3 is TGTGCCAGCAGTTTATCGGCAGCCACCCCGAACACTGAAGCTTTCTTT.

J is TRBJ2-1 and V is TRBV4-1; TRBD2 aligns across 13 bases. The V gene end was trimmed by 1 base and the J gene end by 9 bases; junction bases not matched to a gene: 6. The CDR3 runs to 16 residues. Germline V gives CDR1 MGHRA, CDR2 YSYEKL. The CDR3 bases are TGCGCCAGCAGCCAAGGACATAGGACTAGCGGGGGTGAGCAGTTCTTC. This codes for CASSQGHRTSGGEQFF.

The chain combines TRBV9 with TRBJ2-1; 10 bases map to TRBD2. The CDR3 contains 15 residues. Unmatched junction bases numbered 8, after V lost 3 bases and J lost 8 bases. CDR1 is SGDLS and CDR2 is YYNGEE in the germline V gene. CDR3 DNA: TGTGCCAGCAGCGCCACCCAAGCGGGAGGGGATGAGCAGTTCTTC. Residues: CASSATQAGGDEQFF. Full variable domain (rest looked up from reference TRBV9 and TRBJ2-1): DSGVTQTPKHLITATGQRVTLRCSPRSGDLSVYWYQQSLDQGLQFLIQYYNGEERAKGNILERFSAQQFPDLHSELNLSSLELGDSALYFCASSATQAGGDEQFFGPGTRLTVL.

This chain uses TRBV24-1 with TRBJ2-3, with TRBD1 matching over 12 bases. J lost 9 bases, V lost 4 bases, and 16 bases had no gene match. The CDR3 covers 18 residues. Germline V lookup: CDR1 KGHDR, CDR2 SFDVKD. The CDR3 sequence is CATSESGTGGAPPQTQYF. CDR3 sequence (DNA): TGTGCCACCAGTGAGTCCGGGACAGGGGGCGCACCCCCCCAAACGCAGTATTTT.

This clone has more than one count but fewer than ten. The chain has TRBV30 and TRBJ2-1; 10 bases agree with TRBD2. The germline V gene has CDR1 GTSNPN and CDR2 SVGIG (reference sequence). Trimming took 7 bases from V and 7 from J; bases not matched to a gene: 4. The CDR3 has 12 residues. The CDR3 sequence: CASSSGSNEQFF. The CDR3 DNA reads TGTGCCTCCTCTAGCGGGAGTAATGAGCAGTTCTTC.

The gene calls are TRBV10-3 and TRBJ2-1; D is unresolved. Trimming pared 3 bases from V and 4 bases from J, leaving 4 bases between. Germline assignment: CDR1 ENHRY and CDR2 SYGVKD. The length of the CDR3 is 12 residues. CDR3 DNA: TGTGCCATCAGTGACCGATACAATGAGCAGTTCTTC. Protein sequence: CAISDRYNEQFF.

CDR3 coding DNA: TGTGCCAGCAGCTCGCGGACAGGGCCCGACTATGGCTACACCTTC. Protein product: CASSSRTGPDYGYTF. The V and J genes are TRBV7-6 and TRBJ1-2; 8 bases map to TRBD1. The V segment lost 4 bases and the J segment 3 bases; nucleotides outside the gene matches: 7. Per the germline V gene, CDR1 is SGHVS and CDR2 is FNYEAQ. The CDR3 consists of 15 residues.

This chain links TRBV10-3 with TRBJ1-1; D might be TRBD1 (5 bases). From germline, CDR1 is ENHRY and CDR2 SYGVKD. Trimming took off 0 bases at V and 4 bases at J, with 12 bases between the two ends. The CDR3 length is 15 residues. The DNA for the CDR3 is TGTGCCATCAGTGAGTCGGTTGGGGGTGGCACTGAAGCTTTCTTT. It codes for CAISESVGGGTEAFF.

The chain combines TRBV3-1 (or the pseudogene TRBV3-2) with TRBJ1-2, with no clear D. The CDR3 consists of 14 residues. V lost 1 base and J lost 4, with 10 bases in between. The germline V gene has CDR1 LGHDT and CDR2 YNNKEL (reference sequence). The CDR3 DNA sequence: TGTGCCAGCAGCCAAGTCGACCCCCCCTATGGCTACACCTTC. It translates to CASSQVDPPYGYTF.

The chain recombines TRBV20-1 with TRBJ2-7, with D possibly TRBD2 on 6 matching bases. CDR1 and CDR2 (germline): DFQATT, SNEGSKA (reference sequence). Trimming took off 3 bases at V and 2 bases at J, with 14 bases between the two ends. This CDR3 is 14 amino acids long. CDR3 DNA sequence: TGCAGTGCTAGTTCGCCTAGCGTACCCTACGAGCAGTACTTC. The encoded protein is CSASSPSVPYEQYF.

The chain employs TRBV5-5 and TRBJ1-3; 10 bases are a match to TRBD1. V lost 4 bases to trimming and J lost 4 bases; unmatched junction nucleotides: 8. Germline CDR1 is SGHKS and CDR2 is YYEKEE (reference sequence). The CDR3 runs 16 residues. The CDR3 DNA reads TGTGCCAGCAGCCACGTCCCGGGACAGGGGGGAAACACCATATATTTT. Translation gives CASSHVPGQGGNTIYF. Together with reference TRBV5-5 and TRBJ1-3, the CDR3 gives the full variable domain: DAGVTQSPTHLIKTRGQQVTLRCSPISGHKSVSWYQQVLGQGPQFIFQYYEKEERGRGNFPDRFSARQFPNYSSELNVNALLLGDSALYLCASSHVPGQGGNTIYFGEGSWLTVV.

This rearrangement joins TRBV18 to TRBJ2-1; 8 nucleotides line up with TRBD1. This CDR3 has 14 amino acids. Germline CDR1 is KGHSH and CDR2 is LQKENI. V dropped 5 bases and J dropped 9; count of bases not matched to a gene: 9. The CDR3 bases are TGTGCCAGCTCAGCCGGGACAGGTGAGGCTGAGCAGTTCTTC. Protein sequence: CASSAGTGEAEQFF.

The chain joins TRBV12-3 or TRBV12-4 to TRBJ2-1; D is uncertain. This CDR3 has 13 residues. V lost 0 bases and J 8 bases, leaving 8 bases between the germline ends. The CDR3 spells CASSLALVYEQFF. CDR3 nucleotide sequence: TGTGCCAGCAGTTTAGCCCTAGTCTATGAGCAGTTCTTC.

DNA for the CDR3: TGTGCCAGTAGTATACATACACAGAACACTGAAGCTTTCTTT. Residues: CASSIHTQNTEAFF. The gene calls are TRBV19 and TRBJ1-1; no definite D call. Germline V gene lookup returns CDR1 LNHDA and CDR2 SQIVND (reference sequence). CDR3 length: 14 amino acids. The V gene lost 2 bases and the J gene lost 1 base, with 8 bases spanning the gap.